This is a list of T cell receptor beta chains from one sample in a study of blood T cell repertoires in COVID-19. Profiling relied on immunoSEQ multiplex PCR, and the TCRdb table lists in-frame clones only, not all of them. The sample has tens of thousands of clones, around 80% seen once. The sample was peripheral blood. These receptors were collected from an elderly woman with acute or convalescent COVID-19. Both conserved end residues are part of each CDR3. A D gene is named only where the DNA matches it firmly. Part of the rows lack a size; the others show once, few, many or a class for expanded clones.

v_call,j_call,d_call,clone_size,cdr3_nt,cdr3_aa
TRBV7-5,TRBJ2-3,NA,NA,TGTGCCAGAAGCCAGGGACAGGGGCCAAAAACCTCCACAGATACGCAGTATTTT,CARSQGQGPKTSTDTQYF
TRBV11-2,TRBJ2-3,NA,NA,TGTGCCAGCAGCTTAGACGGGAGCGGCAGCACAGATACGCAGTATTTT,CASSLDGSGSTDTQYF
TRBV5-1,TRBJ2-1,TRBD2,NA,TGCGCCAGCAGCGGAACCCTAGCGGGCAAATACAATGAGCAGTTCTTC,CASSGTLAGKYNEQFF
TRBV5-1,TRBJ1-1,NA,NA,TGCGCCAGCAGTCGACAGGTTGGGGACACTGAAGCTTTCTTT,CASSRQVGDTEAFF
TRBV6-6,TRBJ1-2,NA,NA,TGTGCCAGCAGTTACTCCTCGGGAGAGGGCTACACCTTC,CASSYSSGEGYTF
TRBV5-5,TRBJ2-1,NA,NA,TGTGCCAGCAGCCCCCGGGGTAGTTACAATGAGCAGTTCTTC,CASSPRGSYNEQFF
TRBV28,TRBJ1-2,NA,NA,TGTGCCAGCAGTTTATCCGGTCGAGGGGGGGGTGGCTACACCTTC,CASSLSGRGGGGYTF
TRBV6-5,TRBJ1-1,NA,NA,TGTGCCAGCAGCGATACGGCGGGCACTGAAGCTTTCTTT,CASSDTAGTEAFF
TRBV28,TRBJ2-1,NA,NA,TGTGCCAGCAGTCCGACTACAGGGCGCAACAATGAGCAGTTCTTC,CASSPTTGRNNEQFF
TRBV5-6,TRBJ1-2,NA,NA,TGTGCCAGCAGCTTGGGCCGGGAAGCTAACTATGGCTACACCTTC,CASSLGREANYGYTF
TRBV5-1,TRBJ2-1,NA,once,TGCGCCAGCAGCTTGGCGTCCGGTGAGCAGTTCTTC,CASSLASGEQFF
TRBV2,TRBJ1-1,TRBD1,NA,TGTGCCAGCATGCTGAGGACAGGGATGACTGAAGCTTTCTTT,CASMLRTGMTEAFF
TRBV5-1,TRBJ2-3,NA,NA,TGCGCCAGCAGCCTGGGAGGGGGAATGGGCACAGATACGCAGTATTTT,CASSLGGGMGTDTQYF
TRBV3-1/TRBV3-2,TRBJ1-3,NA,few,TGTGCCAGCAGCCCGGGTTCTGGAAACACCATATATTTT,CASSPGSGNTIYF
TRBV3-1/TRBV3-2,TRBJ1-2,TRBD1,NA,TGTGCCAGCAGCCCGAGCGGACAGGGGGCGAGCGGCTACACCTTC,CASSPSGQGASGYTF
TRBV24-1,TRBJ1-2,NA,few,TGTGCCACCAGTGACTCGGGGTATGGCTACACCTTC,CATSDSGYGYTF
TRBV5-4,TRBJ2-3,NA,NA,TGTGCCAGCAGCCCCAAGGGACTGAGCACAGATACGCAGTATTTT,CASSPKGLSTDTQYF
TRBV3-1/TRBV3-2,TRBJ2-1,NA,NA,TGTGCCAGCAGCCAAGCCCCTCCCCCCCGGGATAATGAGCAGTTCTTC,CASSQAPPPRDNEQFF
TRBV5-1,TRBJ1-1,NA,NA,TGCGCCAGCAGCGGCCCAGACAGAAACACTGAAGCTTTCTTT,CASSGPDRNTEAFF
TRBV6-5,TRBJ1-2,TRBD1,NA,TGTGCCAGCAGTATACCGGGACAGGGGTATGGCTACACCTTC,CASSIPGQGYGYTF
TRBV10-2,TRBJ1-2,TRBD1,NA,TGCGCCAGCAGTGAGGCCCCTGGACAGGGGTATGGCTACACCTTC,CASSEAPGQGYGYTF
TRBV5-1,TRBJ2-7,TRBD1,NA,TGCGCCAGCAGCTTGGGAGCGACAGGGGGCAACGAGCAGTACTTC,CASSLGATGGNEQYF
TRBV4-2,TRBJ2-1,TRBD2,NA,TGTGCCAGCAGCCAAGTAACGGGAGGTGGGAATGAGCAGTTCTTC,CASSQVTGGGNEQFF
TRBV25-1,TRBJ2-2,NA,few,TGTGCCAGCAGTGAATCCTCAGGGCGTACCGGGGAGCTGTTTTTT,CASSESSGRTGELFF
TRBV19,TRBJ2-1,TRBD2,NA,TGTGCCAGTAGTATAGAGAGTAGCGGGATAGTGGTGACGACCTACAATGAGCAGTTCTTC,CASSIESSGIVVTTYNEQFF
TRBV7-3,TRBJ2-3,TRBD2,NA,TGTGCCAGCAGCTTAAAGGGGACTAGAGCAGATACGCAGTATTTT,CASSLKGTRADTQYF
TRBV5-1,TRBJ1-6,TRBD1,NA,TGCGCCAGCAGCGCGGACAGGGGAAGTAATTCACCCCTCCACTTT,CASSADRGSNSPLHF
TRBV3-1/TRBV3-2,TRBJ2-7,NA,NA,TGTGCCAGCAGCCAATCGGGGGTTCGTCCCTACGAGCAGTACTTC,CASSQSGVRPYEQYF
TRBV19,TRBJ2-1,NA,NA,TGTGCCAGTAGTATAGATCAGGAGTTCTTC,CASSIDQEFF
TRBV7-2,TRBJ1-1,NA,NA,TGTGCCAGCAGCTATCAGCCAGGGGTGAACACTGAAGCTTTCTTT,CASSYQPGVNTEAFF
TRBV18,TRBJ2-2,TRBD1,NA,TGTGCCAGCTCACCACAGGGGGCTGGAACCGGGGAGCTGTTTTTT,CASSPQGAGTGELFF
TRBV11-2,TRBJ2-7,NA,NA,TGTGCCAGCAGCCATCACCACAACCCGGGACATAGCTCCTACGAGCAGTACTTC,CASSHHHNPGHSSYEQYF
TRBV2,TRBJ1-6,TRBD1,NA,TGTGCCAGCAGGTTCCGGGACAGGGATTCACCCCTCCACTTT,CASRFRDRDSPLHF
TRBV7-2,TRBJ2-1,TRBD2,NA,TGTGCCAGCAGCCCGGGGGGAGGTAATGAGCAGTTCTTC,CASSPGGGNEQFF
TRBV2,TRBJ2-3,TRBD2,NA,TGTGCCAGCAGTGAATTTAGCGGGAGGATCACAGATACGCAGTATTTT,CASSEFSGRITDTQYF